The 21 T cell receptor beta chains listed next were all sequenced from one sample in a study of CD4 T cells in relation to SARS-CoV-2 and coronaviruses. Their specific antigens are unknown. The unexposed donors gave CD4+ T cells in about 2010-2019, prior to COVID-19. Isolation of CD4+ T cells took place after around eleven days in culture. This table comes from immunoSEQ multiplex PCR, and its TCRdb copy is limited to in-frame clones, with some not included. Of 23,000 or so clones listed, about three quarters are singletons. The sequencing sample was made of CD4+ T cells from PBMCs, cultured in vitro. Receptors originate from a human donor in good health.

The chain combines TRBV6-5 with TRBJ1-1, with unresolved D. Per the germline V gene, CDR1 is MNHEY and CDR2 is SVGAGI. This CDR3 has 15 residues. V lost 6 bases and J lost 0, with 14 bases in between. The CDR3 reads CASRKKQSMNTEAFF. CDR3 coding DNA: TGTGCCAGCAGGAAGAAACAGAGCATGAACACTGAAGCTTTCTTT.

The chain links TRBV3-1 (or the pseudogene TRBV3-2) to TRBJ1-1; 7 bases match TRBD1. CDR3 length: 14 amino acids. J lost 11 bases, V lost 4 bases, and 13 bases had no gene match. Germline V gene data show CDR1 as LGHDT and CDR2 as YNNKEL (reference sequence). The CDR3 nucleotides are TGTGCCAGCAGCCCAGAGACAGGGACGGGGTGGGCTTTCTTT. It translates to CASSPETGTGWAFF.

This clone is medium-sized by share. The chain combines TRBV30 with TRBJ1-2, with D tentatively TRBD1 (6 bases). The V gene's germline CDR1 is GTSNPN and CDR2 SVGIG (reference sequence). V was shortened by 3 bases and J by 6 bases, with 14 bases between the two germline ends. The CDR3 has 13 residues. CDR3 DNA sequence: TGTGCCTGGAGAACGGACAGACGAGATGGCTACACCTTC. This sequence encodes CAWRTDRRDGYTF.

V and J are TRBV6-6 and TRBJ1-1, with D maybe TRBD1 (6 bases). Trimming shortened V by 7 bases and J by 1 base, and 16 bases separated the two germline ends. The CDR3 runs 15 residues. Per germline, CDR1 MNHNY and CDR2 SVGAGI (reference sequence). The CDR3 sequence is CASKTGRGGNTEAFF. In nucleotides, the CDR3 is TGTGCCAGCAAAACAGGGCGGGGGGGGAACACTGAAGCTTTCTTT.

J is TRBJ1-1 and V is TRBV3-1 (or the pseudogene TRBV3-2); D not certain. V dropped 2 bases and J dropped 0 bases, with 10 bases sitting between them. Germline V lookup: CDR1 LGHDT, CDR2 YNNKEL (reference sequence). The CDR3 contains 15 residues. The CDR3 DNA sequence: TGTGCCAGCAGCCAAAGACGGACGGTGAACACTGAAGCTTTCTTT. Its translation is CASSQRRTVNTEAFF.

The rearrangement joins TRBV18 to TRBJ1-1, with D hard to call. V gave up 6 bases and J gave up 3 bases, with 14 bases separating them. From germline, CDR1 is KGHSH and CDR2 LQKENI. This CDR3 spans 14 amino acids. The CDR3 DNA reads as TGTGCCAGCTCTCTGCGCGATACCGACACTGAAGCTTTCTTT. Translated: CASSLRDTDTEAFF.

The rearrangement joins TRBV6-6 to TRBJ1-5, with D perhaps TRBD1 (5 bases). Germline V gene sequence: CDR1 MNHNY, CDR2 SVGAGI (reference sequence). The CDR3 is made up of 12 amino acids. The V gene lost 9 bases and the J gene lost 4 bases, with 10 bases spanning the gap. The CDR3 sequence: CASQTANQPQHF. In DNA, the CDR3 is TGTGCCAGTCAGACAGCAAATCAGCCCCAGCATTTT.

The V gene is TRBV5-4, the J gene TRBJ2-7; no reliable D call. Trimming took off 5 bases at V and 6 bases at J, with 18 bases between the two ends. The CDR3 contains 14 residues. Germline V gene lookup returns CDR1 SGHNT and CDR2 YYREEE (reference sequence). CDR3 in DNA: TGTGCCAGCAGTGAGGCCCCTAGTCTTAGCGAGCAGTACTTC. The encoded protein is CASSEAPSLSEQYF.

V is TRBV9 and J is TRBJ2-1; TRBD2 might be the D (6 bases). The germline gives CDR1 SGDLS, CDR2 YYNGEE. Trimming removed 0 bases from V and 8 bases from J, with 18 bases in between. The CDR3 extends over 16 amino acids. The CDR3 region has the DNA TGTGCCAGCAGCGTAGCTGGCTCTCACGGCGGGGATGAGCAGTTCTTC. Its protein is CASSVAGSHGGDEQFF.

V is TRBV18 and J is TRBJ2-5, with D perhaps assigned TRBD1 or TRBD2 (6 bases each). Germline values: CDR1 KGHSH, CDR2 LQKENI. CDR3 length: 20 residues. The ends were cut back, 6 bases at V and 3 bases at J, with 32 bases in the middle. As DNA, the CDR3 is TGTGCCAGCTCCCCCCTTCTCCGACAGGCGGCGGGGCCTGCGAAAGAGACCCAGTACTTC. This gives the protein CASSPLLRQAAGPAKETQYF.

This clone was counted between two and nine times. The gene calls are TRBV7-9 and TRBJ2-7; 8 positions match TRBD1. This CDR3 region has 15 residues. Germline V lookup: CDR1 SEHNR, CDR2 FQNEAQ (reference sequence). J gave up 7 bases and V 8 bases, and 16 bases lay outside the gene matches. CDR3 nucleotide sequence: TGTGCCAGCGCCTCCCCCGGACAGGGCCGGGGGGAGCAGTACTTC. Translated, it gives CASASPGQGRGEQYF.

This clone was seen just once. For the CDR3, the DNA is TGTGCCAGTAGTATAGGAAGGGGGGGACAGCCGAACACTGAAGCTTTCTTT. It encodes CASSIGRGGQPNTEAFF. This sequence joins TRBV19 and TRBJ1-1, with 7 bases fitting TRBD1. Trimming at V came to 1 base and at J to 1 base, leaving 9 bases not matched to a gene. In germline, CDR1 is LNHDA, CDR2 SQIVND (reference sequence). The CDR3 contains 17 residues.

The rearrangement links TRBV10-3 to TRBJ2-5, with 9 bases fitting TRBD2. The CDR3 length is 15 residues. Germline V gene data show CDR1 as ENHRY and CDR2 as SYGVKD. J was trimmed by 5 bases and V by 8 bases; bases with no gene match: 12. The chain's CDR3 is CAIGSRTSVGETQYF. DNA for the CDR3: TGTGCCATCGGGTCTAGGACTAGCGTGGGGGAGACCCAGTACTTC.

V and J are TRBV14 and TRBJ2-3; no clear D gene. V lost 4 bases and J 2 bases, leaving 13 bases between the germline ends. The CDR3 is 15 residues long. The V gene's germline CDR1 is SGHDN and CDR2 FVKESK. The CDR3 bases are TGTGCCAGCAGCCCCCCGAGACACCTCACAGATACGCAGTATTTT. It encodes CASSPPRHLTDTQYF.

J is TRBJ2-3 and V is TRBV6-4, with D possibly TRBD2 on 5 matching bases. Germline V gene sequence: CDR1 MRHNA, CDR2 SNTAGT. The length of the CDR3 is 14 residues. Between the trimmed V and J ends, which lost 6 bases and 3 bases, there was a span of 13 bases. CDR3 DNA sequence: TGTGCCAGCAGCTTGTCGGGGATGACAGATACGCAGTATTTT. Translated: CASSLSGMTDTQYF.

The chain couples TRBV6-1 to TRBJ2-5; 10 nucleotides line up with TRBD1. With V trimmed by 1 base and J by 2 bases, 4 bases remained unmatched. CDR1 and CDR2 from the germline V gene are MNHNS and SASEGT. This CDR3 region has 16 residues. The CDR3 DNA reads TGTGCCAGCAGTGAAGTTCCGGGACAGGGGCAAGAGACCCAGTACTTC. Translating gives CASSEVPGQGQETQYF.

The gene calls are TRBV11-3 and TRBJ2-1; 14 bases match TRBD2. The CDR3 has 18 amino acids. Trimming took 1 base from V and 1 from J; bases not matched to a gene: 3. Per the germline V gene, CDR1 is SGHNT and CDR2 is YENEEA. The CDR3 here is CASSLVGTSGSSYNEQFF. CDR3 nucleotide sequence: TGTGCCAGCAGCTTAGTGGGGACTAGCGGGAGTTCCTACAATGAGCAGTTCTTC.

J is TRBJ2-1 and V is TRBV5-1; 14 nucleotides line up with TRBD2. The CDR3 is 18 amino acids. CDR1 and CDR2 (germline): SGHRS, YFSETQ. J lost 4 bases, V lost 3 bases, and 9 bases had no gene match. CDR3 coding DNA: TGCGCCAGCAGCTGGATAGGGACTAGCGGGAGCCCGTACAATGAGCAGTTCTTC. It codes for CASSWIGTSGSPYNEQFF.

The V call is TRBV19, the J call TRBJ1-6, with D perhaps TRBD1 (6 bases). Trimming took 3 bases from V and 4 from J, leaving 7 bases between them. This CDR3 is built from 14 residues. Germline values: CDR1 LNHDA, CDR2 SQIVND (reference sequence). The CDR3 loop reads CASSMDSYNSPLHF. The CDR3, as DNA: TGTGCCAGTAGTATGGACAGTTATAATTCACCCCTCCACTTT.

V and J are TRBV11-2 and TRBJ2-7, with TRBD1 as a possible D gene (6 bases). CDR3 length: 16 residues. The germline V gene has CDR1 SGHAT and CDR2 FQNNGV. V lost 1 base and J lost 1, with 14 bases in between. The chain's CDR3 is CASSLVSQGWSYEQYF. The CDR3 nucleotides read TGTGCCAGCAGCTTAGTCTCCCAGGGGTGGTCCTACGAGCAGTACTTC. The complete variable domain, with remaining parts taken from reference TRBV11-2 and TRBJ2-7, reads EAGVAQSPRYKIIEKRQSVAFWCNPISGHATLYWYQQILGQGPKLLIQFQNNGVVDDSQLPKDRFSAERLKGVDSTLKIQPAKLEDSAVYLCASSLVSQGWSYEQYFGPGTRLTVT.

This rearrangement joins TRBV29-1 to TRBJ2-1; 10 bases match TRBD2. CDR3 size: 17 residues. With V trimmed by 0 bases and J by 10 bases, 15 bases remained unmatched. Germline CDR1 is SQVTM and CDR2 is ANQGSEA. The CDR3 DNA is TGCAGCGTTGAAGATCTGCAGGCTAGCGGGAGCAGTGGGGAGCAGTTCTTC. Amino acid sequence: CSVEDLQASGSSGEQFF.